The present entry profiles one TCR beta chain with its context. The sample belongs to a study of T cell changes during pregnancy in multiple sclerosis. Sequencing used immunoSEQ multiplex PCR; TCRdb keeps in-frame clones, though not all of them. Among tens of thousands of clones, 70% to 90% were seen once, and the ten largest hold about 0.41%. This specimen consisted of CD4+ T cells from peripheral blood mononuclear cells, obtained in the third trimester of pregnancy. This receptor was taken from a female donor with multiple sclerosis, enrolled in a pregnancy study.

Written as DNA, the CDR3 is TGTGCCAGTAGTCGACTAGCGGGAGGCAGTAATGAGCAGTTCTTC. Its translation: CASSRLAGGSNEQFF. The V gene is TRBV19, the J gene TRBJ2-1; 13 nucleotides line up with TRBD2. Germline V gene data show CDR1 as LNHDA and CDR2 as SQIVND (reference sequence). CDR3 size: 15 residues. Trimming at V came to 5 bases and at J to 7 bases, leaving 5 bases not matched to a gene.